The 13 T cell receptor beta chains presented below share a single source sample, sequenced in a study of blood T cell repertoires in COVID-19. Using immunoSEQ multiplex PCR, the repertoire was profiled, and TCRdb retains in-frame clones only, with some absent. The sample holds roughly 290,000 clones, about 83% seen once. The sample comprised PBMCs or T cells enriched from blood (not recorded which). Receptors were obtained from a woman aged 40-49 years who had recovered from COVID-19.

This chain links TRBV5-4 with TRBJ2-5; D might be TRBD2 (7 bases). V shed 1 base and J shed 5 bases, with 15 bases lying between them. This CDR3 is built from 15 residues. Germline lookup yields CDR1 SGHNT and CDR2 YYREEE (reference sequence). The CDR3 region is CASSLRGGAPETQYF. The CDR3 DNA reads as TGTGCCAGCAGCTTGCGTGGGGGGGCCCCGGAGACCCAGTACTTC. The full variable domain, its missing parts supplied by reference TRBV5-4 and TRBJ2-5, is ETGVTQSPTHLIKTRGQQVTLRCSSQSGHNTVSWYQQALGQGPQFIFQYYREEENGRGNFPPRFSGLQFPNYSSELNVNALELDDSALYLCASSLRGGAPETQYFGPGTRLLVL.

DNA for the CDR3: TGTGCCAGCACTACCGGGAGACAGCTTGGAAACACCATATATTTT. This codes for CASTTGRQLGNTIYF. The rearrangement joins TRBV7-2 to TRBJ1-3; a possible D gene is TRBD1 (5 bases). Germline lookup yields CDR1 SGHTA and CDR2 FQGNSA. V was pared by 7 bases and J by 3 bases, with 16 bases between. This CDR3 comprises 15 residues.

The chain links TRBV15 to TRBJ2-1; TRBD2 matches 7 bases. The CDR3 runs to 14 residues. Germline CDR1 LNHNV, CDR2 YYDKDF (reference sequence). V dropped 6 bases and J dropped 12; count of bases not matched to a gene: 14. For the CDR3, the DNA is TGTGCCACCAGTGCGGCTCTAGCGGAAAAAATGCAGTTCTTC. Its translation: CATSAALAEKMQFF. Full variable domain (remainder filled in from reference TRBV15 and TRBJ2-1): DAMVIQNPRYQVTQFGKPVTLSCSQTLNHNVMYWYQQKSSQAPKLLFHYYDKDFNNEADTPDNFQSRRPNTSFCFLDIRSPGLGDTAMYLCATSAALAEKMQFFGPGTRLTVL.

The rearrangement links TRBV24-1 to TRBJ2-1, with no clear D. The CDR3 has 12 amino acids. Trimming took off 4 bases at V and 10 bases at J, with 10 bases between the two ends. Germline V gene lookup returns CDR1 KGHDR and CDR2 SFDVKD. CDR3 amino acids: CATSEPHREQFF. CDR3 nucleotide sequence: TGTGCCACCAGTGAACCCCACCGGGAGCAGTTCTTC.

CDR3 DNA: TGTGCCAGCAGCTTAACAAACGCGAACACCGGGGAGCTGTTTTTT. Protein: CASSLTNANTGELFF. The rearrangement joins TRBV11-2 to TRBJ2-2; no reliable D call. The CDR3 extends over 15 amino acids. Trimming pared 2 bases from V and 0 bases from J, leaving 7 bases between. Germline V gene data show CDR1 as SGHAT and CDR2 as FQNNGV.

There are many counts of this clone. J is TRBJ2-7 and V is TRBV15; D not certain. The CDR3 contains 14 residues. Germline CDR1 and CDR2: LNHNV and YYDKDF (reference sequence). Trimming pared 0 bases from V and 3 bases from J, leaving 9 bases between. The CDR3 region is CATSRDQVSYEQYF. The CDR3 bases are TGTGCCACCAGCAGAGACCAGGTGAGCTACGAGCAGTACTTC.

This chain's CDR3 is CASGEVRQPQHF. The CDR3 DNA follows: TGTGCCAGTGGGGAGGTGAGGCAGCCCCAGCATTTT. The gene calls are TRBV12-3 or TRBV12-4 and TRBJ1-5; D not certain. Trimming shortened V by 9 bases and J by 7 bases, and 13 bases separated the two germline ends. This CDR3 comprises 12 residues.

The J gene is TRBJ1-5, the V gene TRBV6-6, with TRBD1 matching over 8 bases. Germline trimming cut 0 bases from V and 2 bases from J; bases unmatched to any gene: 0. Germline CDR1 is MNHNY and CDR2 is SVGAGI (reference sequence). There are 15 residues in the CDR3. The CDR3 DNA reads TGTGCCAGCAGTTACTCACAGGGGGGCAATCAGCCCCAGCATTTT. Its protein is CASSYSQGGNQPQHF.

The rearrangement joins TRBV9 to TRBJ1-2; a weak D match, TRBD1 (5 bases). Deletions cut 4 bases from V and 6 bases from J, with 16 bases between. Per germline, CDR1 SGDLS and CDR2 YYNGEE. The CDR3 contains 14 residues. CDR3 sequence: CASSTPPGGNGYTF. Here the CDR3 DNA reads TGTGCCAGCAGCACGCCACCCGGGGGGAATGGCTACACCTTC. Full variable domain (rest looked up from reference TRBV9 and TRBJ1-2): DSGVTQTPKHLITATGQRVTLRCSPRSGDLSVYWYQQSLDQGLQFLIQYYNGEERAKGNILERFSAQQFPDLHSELNLSSLELGDSALYFCASSTPPGGNGYTFGSGTRLTVV.

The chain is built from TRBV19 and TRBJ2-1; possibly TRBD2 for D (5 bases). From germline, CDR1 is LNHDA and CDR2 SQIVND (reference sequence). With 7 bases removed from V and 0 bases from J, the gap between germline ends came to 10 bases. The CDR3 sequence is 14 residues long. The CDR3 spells CASKPGLSYNEQFF. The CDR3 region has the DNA TGTGCCAGTAAACCCGGACTCTCCTACAATGAGCAGTTCTTC.

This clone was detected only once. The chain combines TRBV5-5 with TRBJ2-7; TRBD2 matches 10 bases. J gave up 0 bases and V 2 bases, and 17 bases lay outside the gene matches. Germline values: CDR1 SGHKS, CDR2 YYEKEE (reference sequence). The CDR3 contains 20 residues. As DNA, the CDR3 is TGTGCCAGCAGCTTTTTTGCCAGACTAGCGGGCATGACAGACTCCTACGAGCAGTACTTC. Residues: CASSFFARLAGMTDSYEQYF. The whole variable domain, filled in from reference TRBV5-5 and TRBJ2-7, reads DAGVTQSPTHLIKTRGQQVTLRCSPISGHKSVSWYQQVLGQGPQFIFQYYEKEERGRGNFPDRFSARQFPNYSSELNVNALLLGDSALYLCASSFFARLAGMTDSYEQYFGPGTRLTVT.

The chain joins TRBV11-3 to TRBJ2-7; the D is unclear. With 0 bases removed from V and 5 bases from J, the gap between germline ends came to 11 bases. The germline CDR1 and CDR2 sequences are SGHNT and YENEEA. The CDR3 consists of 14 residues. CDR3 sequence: CASSLDGSTNEQYF. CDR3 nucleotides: TGTGCCAGCAGCTTAGATGGTAGTACCAACGAGCAGTACTTC.

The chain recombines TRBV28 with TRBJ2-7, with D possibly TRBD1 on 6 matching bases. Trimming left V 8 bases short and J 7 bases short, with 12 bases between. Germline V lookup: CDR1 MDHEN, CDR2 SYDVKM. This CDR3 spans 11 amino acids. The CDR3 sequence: CASRQAREQYF. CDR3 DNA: TGTGCCAGCCGACAGGCAAGGGAGCAGTACTTC.